These T cell receptor beta chains were read from a single sample in a study of OX40 agonist ivuxolimab in advanced cancers. This table comes from immunoSEQ multiplex PCR, and its TCRdb copy is limited to in-frame clones, with some not included. The sample contains tens of thousands of clones, about 85% of which appear only once. Source: CD4+ or CD8+ T cells sorted from blood, taken in a trial of the OX40 agonist ivuxolimab. These receptors originate from an adult with an advanced solid tumor such as melanoma, head and neck, liver or kidney cancer. Each CDR3 is given with its conserved first and last residue. D genes are given only for firm matches. Clone size is not always given. Where it is, it says once, few, many or a class for expanded clones.

clone size	D gene	V gene	J gene	CDR3 DNA	CDR3 protein
few	NA	TRBV5-1	TRBJ1-1	TGCGCCAGCAGCCCTACGTCCGGGAACACTGAAGCTTTCTTT	CASSPTSGNTEAFF
NA	NA	TRBV19	TRBJ1-5	TGTGCCAGTAGTATTGGGGCTCGGCAGCCCCAGCATTTT	CASSIGARQPQHF
NA	NA	TRBV6-5	TRBJ1-1	TGTGCCAGCAGCCTGGGGGGGCGGGAGGCTTTCTTT	CASSLGGREAFF
NA	NA	TRBV30	TRBJ1-2	TGTGCCTGGAGTGTACTCCCGTTCAGGGTTGAGTCCCGCTCCTATGGCTACACCTTC	CAWSVLPFRVESRSYGYTF
NA	NA	TRBV7-2	TRBJ2-5	TGTGCCAGCAGCTCGGCGGGGCAAGAGACCCAGTACTTC	CASSSAGQETQYF
NA	NA	TRBV6-5	TRBJ2-3	TGTGCCAGCAGCCAGCAGGGGCAGAGCACAGATACGCAGTATTTT	CASSQQGQSTDTQYF
NA	NA	TRBV2	TRBJ1-1	TGTGCCAGCAGTGAAGATTTTCAGGGATCGGCTTTCTTT	CASSEDFQGSAFF
NA	TRBD2	TRBV2	TRBJ2-7	TGTGCCAGCAGGGCCCTAGCGGGGCTCTCCTACGAGCAGTACTTC	CASRALAGLSYEQYF
NA	TRBD2	TRBV19	TRBJ2-1	TGTGCCAGTACTCTAGCGGGGGCCAGGAGCTCCTACAATGAGCAGTTCTTC	CASTLAGARSSYNEQFF
NA	NA	TRBV2	TRBJ2-3	TGTGCCAGCAGTGCGGCTAGCGCAGATACGCAGTATTTT	CASSAASADTQYF
NA	NA	TRBV12-5	TRBJ2-1	TGTGCTAGTGGTTTGGTACGGGAGCAGTTCTTC	CASGLVREQFF
NA	TRBD1	TRBV6-5	TRBJ2-7	TGTGCCAGCACTCCGGGACAGCCCTACGAGCAGTACTTC	CASTPGQPYEQYF
NA	NA	TRBV5-1	TRBJ2-1	TGCGCCAGCACCGCTTTTGACGAGCAGTTCTTC	CASTAFDEQFF
NA	NA	TRBV4-3	TRBJ2-2	TGCGCCAGCAGCCAAGCATACGAACAGCTCACCGGGGAGCTGTTTTTT	CASSQAYEQLTGELFF
NA	NA	TRBV4-2	TRBJ1-5	TGTGCCAGCAGCCAAGCCGACGATGGGCCCCAGCATTTT	CASSQADDGPQHF
NA	NA	TRBV7-9	TRBJ1-3	TGTGCCAGCAGCTTAACACAGTCCTCTGGAAACACCATATATTTT	CASSLTQSSGNTIYF
NA	NA	TRBV30	TRBJ1-3	TGTGCCTGGAGTGTTGGGGCGGTGCATGGAAACACCATATATTTT	CAWSVGAVHGNTIYF
NA	NA	TRBV7-2	TRBJ2-7	TGTGCCAGCAGTCAAATACAGGGCTACGAGCAGTACTTC	CASSQIQGYEQYF
NA	NA	TRBV2	TRBJ1-4	TGTGCCAGCAGTGAAATCGCCAGTAATGAAAAACTGTTTTTT	CASSEIASNEKLFF
NA	NA	TRBV6-1	TRBJ2-7	TGTGCCAGCATCCTGGACCTATCCTTCTACGAGCAGTACTTC	CASILDLSFYEQYF
NA	TRBD1	TRBV19	TRBJ1-2	TGTGCCAGTAGGGACCCCCAGGGGGCAAGGGGCTACACCTTC	CASRDPQGARGYTF
NA	TRBD2	TRBV6-6	TRBJ2-3	TGTGCCAGCAGTTCTGGACTAGCGGGGGGTGCGGATACGCAGTATTTT	CASSSGLAGGADTQYF
NA	NA	TRBV6-1	TRBJ2-5	TGTGCCAGCAGTGAGCCCCCCGTGGGGTGGAGAGGAGGAAGAGATACCCAGTACTTC	CASSEPPVGWRGGRDTQYF
NA	NA	TRBV7-9	TRBJ2-1	TGTGCCAGCAGCCTACAGGTGGGTCTCTACAATGAGCAGTTCTTC	CASSLQVGLYNEQFF
NA	NA	TRBV5-1	TRBJ1-2	TGCGCCAGCAAAGCGGGGGGCGAAGACCCCTATGGCTACACCTTC	CASKAGGEDPYGYTF
NA	TRBD1	TRBV29-1	TRBJ1-1	TGCAGCGGGACAGGGTCTGGGAACACTGAAGCTTTCTTT	CSGTGSGNTEAFF
NA	NA	TRBV25-1	TRBJ1-4	TGTGCCAGCAGTGGCAGACAGGCGCATAATGAAAAACTGTTTTTT	CASSGRQAHNEKLFF
NA	NA	TRBV5-4	TRBJ2-1	TGTGCCAGCAGCCCCGGTAGTCAGGACTACAATGAGCAGTTCTTC	CASSPGSQDYNEQFF
NA	TRBD1	TRBV19	TRBJ1-2	TGTGCCAGTAGGGGGACAGGGCCGAACTATGGCTACACCTTC	CASRGTGPNYGYTF
NA	NA	TRBV6-1	TRBJ1-5	TGTGCCAGCAGTGCCTTTTACATCGGGGCAGGTTTCGATAGCAATCAGCCCCAGCATTTT	CASSAFYIGAGFDSNQPQHF
NA	NA	TRBV2	TRBJ2-7	TGTGCCAGCAGTGATCGGGCCGGGGGTTCCTACGAGCAGTACTTC	CASSDRAGGSYEQYF
NA	NA	TRBV16	TRBJ2-3	TGTGCCAGCAGCCCCAGCGAGGCGCAGTATTTT	CASSPSEAQYF
NA	NA	TRBV14	TRBJ2-2	TGTGCCAGCAGCCTTCAGAAGACCGGGGAGCTGTTTTTT	CASSLQKTGELFF